One sample yielded the 5 T cell receptor beta chains listed below, sequenced in a study of neurological immune-mediated disorders (dated by TCRdb to between 2018 and 2020). Libraries were built with 5' RACE. Sequencing was carried out with an Illumina HiSeq 2500. In TCRdb, the public reads were trimmed at Q25 with fastp and aligned with MiXCR, with productive beta chains retained. Rows with a matching CDR3 protein are joined into one entry that keeps the most common DNA and genes. The sample contains tens of thousands of distinct CDR3 sequences, 3% to 4.5% of them found a single time. The ten largest clones take up less than 3.5% of the sample. The sequenced sample consisted of PBMCs. The receptors derive from a woman between 45 and 65 years old with multiple sclerosis.

With regard to this clonotype: Being one base from a much bigger clone, this may be a read error. The chain uses TRBV4-1 and TRBJ1-5; 8 bases align to TRBD1. The CDR3 has 15 residues. Per the germline V gene, CDR1 is MGHRA and CDR2 is YSYEKL. In DNA form, the CDR3 reads TGCGCCAGCAGCCAAGTCCCAGGGGGCAATCAGCACCAGCATTTT. Protein sequence: CASSQVPGGNQHQHF.

Many counts were recorded for this clonotype. V and J are TRBV5-1 and TRBJ1-5, with 8 bases that match TRBD1. From germline, CDR1 is SGHRS and CDR2 YFSETQ. Germline trimming cut 3 bases from V and 1 base from J; bases unmatched to any gene: 3. The CDR3 contains 15 residues. CDR3: CASSWTGISNQPQHF. The CDR3 DNA sequence: TGCGCCAGCAGCTGGACAGGGATAAGCAATCAGCCCCAGCATTTT.

In this sample, this clonotype turned up many times. This rearrangement joins TRBV4-1 to TRBJ2-5; possible D gene TRBD2, 6 bases. The CDR3 totals 15 residues. Trimming cost V 3 bases and J 5 bases, with 16 bases left between them. From germline, CDR1 is MGHRA and CDR2 YSYEKL. In nucleotides, the CDR3 is TGCGCCAGCAGCCAGTGGGGACTGGGAGTGGAGACCCAGTACTTC. It specifies CASSQWGLGVETQYF.

This clonotype was detected ten times or more. V gene TRBV5-1 combines with J gene TRBJ2-3, with 11 bases fitting TRBD2. The germline V gene encodes CDR1 SGHRS and CDR2 YFSETQ. V lost 3 bases and J lost 6; bases outside the gene matches: 9. This CDR3 has 16 residues. DNA for the CDR3: TGCGCCAGCAGCTGGCCACTAGCGGGGGTCGTCGATACGCAGTATTTT. Translation: CASSWPLAGVVDTQYF.

This clonotype was seen repeatedly, ten times or more. V gene TRBV9 combines with J gene TRBJ1-1, with D unclear. CDR3 length: 13 amino acids. Germline CDR1 reads SGDLS; CDR2 reads YYNGEE. Deletions cut 0 bases from V and 2 bases from J, with 5 bases between. CDR3 sequence reads: CASSVASNTEAFF. The CDR3 DNA reads as TGTGCCAGCAGCGTAGCAAGCAACACTGAAGCTTTCTTT.